One sample yielded the 23 T cell receptor beta chains listed below, sequenced in a study of T cells after yellow fever vaccination (dated 2019 in TCRdb). Libraries were constructed by 5' RACE. For sequencing, an Illumina HiSeq 2500 was employed. The raw public data were reprocessed by TCRdb itself: fastp quality trimming at Q25, MiXCR clonotype calling, in-frame beta chains only. Identical CDR3 protein sequences are pooled into one entry, listed with their most common genes and DNA. Counted in this sample were tens of thousands of distinct CDR3 sequences; about 10% of them appeared once. About 12% of the sample rests with the top ten. What this sample's treatment or condition label stands for: live attenuated yellow fever vaccine strain. Sequencing was performed on PBMCs, either bulk or a sorted T-cell subset (CD4+, CD8+, memory, or dextramer-sorted; not recorded which), taken less than 18 days after the first yellow fever vaccination. The receptors originated from a young man who received the YFV17D yellow fever vaccine.

This clonotype was observed many times. The chain is built from TRBV7-2 and TRBJ2-7; TRBD1 or TRBD2 may be the D gene (6 bases each). The V gene's germline CDR1 is SGHTA and CDR2 FQGNSA. V gave up 5 bases and J gave up 6 bases, with 17 bases separating them. The CDR3 contains 14 residues. The CDR3 coding sequence is TGTGCCAGCAGCGCCGGGGGCCCCAGCACCGAGCAGTACTTC. Translation gives CASSAGGPSTEQYF.

This clonotype was picked up many times. The chain employs TRBV12-3 or TRBV12-4 and TRBJ2-7; a possible D gene is TRBD1 (6 bases). Trimming removed 3 bases at V and 6 bases at J, with 12 bases between. The CDR3 consists of 13 residues. The CDR3 reads CASSFNRESEQYF. Written as DNA, the CDR3 is TGTGCCAGCAGTTTTAACAGGGAAAGCGAGCAGTACTTC.

This clonotype was recorded many times. This rearrangement joins TRBV7-8 to TRBJ2-5; a possible D gene is TRBD2 (6 bases). Germline CDR1 is SGHVS and CDR2 is FQNEAQ. The CDR3 sequence is 13 residues long. V gave up 5 bases and J gave up 3 bases, with 10 bases separating them. CDR3 bases: TGTGCCAGCAGCCTGGGACTGAAAGAGACCCAGTACTTC. It yields the protein CASSLGLKETQYF.

Turning to this clonotype: A read error may be the cause here, since a much bigger clone is one base away. The rearrangement uses TRBV5-1 and TRBJ2-5, with TRBD2 matching over 8 bases. Unmatched junction bases numbered 2, after V lost 0 bases and J lost 4 bases. This CDR3 has 14 residues. Per the germline V gene, CDR1 is SGHRS and CDR2 is YFSETQ. The CDR3 sequence: CASSLAGGAETQYF. CDR3 DNA: TGCGCCAGCAGCTTGGCCGGGGGGGCAGAGACCCAGTACTTC.

This clonotype showed up many times. The gene calls are TRBV5-1 and TRBJ2-1; 9 bases align to TRBD2. Trimming took 4 bases from V and 0 from J; bases not matched to a gene: 8. Germline CDR1 and CDR2: SGHRS and YFSETQ. The CDR3 is 17 residues long. CDR3 residues: CASSNSAGGISYNEQFF. CDR3 DNA: TGCGCCAGCAGCAACTCAGCGGGGGGTATCTCCTACAATGAGCAGTTCTTC.

This clonotype was found many times. The rearrangement links TRBV5-1 to TRBJ2-3; 9 bases fit TRBD2. This CDR3 has 17 amino acids. Germline V gene lookup returns CDR1 SGHRS and CDR2 YFSETQ. Losses at the gene ends were 0 bases for V and 3 bases for J; bases not matched to a gene: 8. The CDR3 coding sequence is TGCGCCAGCAGCTTGGGGCCTCGTAGCGGGGGAACAGATACGCAGTATTTT. Residues: CASSLGPRSGGTDTQYF.

This clonotype was seen at least ten times. This chain connects TRBV11-1 to TRBJ2-1; D remains unclear. This CDR3 region has 12 residues. Germline V gene sequence: CDR1 SGHAT, CDR2 FQDESV (reference sequence). V lost 5 bases and J 5 bases, leaving 7 bases between the germline ends. The CDR3 here is CASSRGDNEQFF. The CDR3 bases are TGTGCCAGCAGCCGAGGAGACAATGAGCAGTTCTTC.

This clonotype was detected many times. This chain joins TRBV5-1 and TRBJ1-6; D is undetermined. Trimming stripped 0 bases from V and 7 bases from J, with 11 bases between. Per the germline V gene, CDR1 is SGHRS and CDR2 is YFSETQ. The CDR3 has 15 residues. CDR3 amino acids: CASSLVSPGNSPLHF. The CDR3 DNA reads as TGCGCCAGCAGCTTGGTCTCTCCGGGAAATTCACCCCTCCACTTT.

This clonotype was picked up many times. V is TRBV30 and J is TRBJ2-3; TRBD2 aligns across 13 bases. The CDR3 spans 16 residues. CDR1 and CDR2 from the germline V gene are GTSNPN and SVGIG (reference sequence). The junction had 3 bases not matched to a gene; V was cut back by 2 bases and J by 1 base. CDR3 sequence reads: CAWSRGLAGGTDTQYF. DNA of the CDR3: TGTGCCTGGAGTCGAGGACTAGCGGGGGGCACAGATACGCAGTATTTT.

Of note for this clonotype: Since a much larger clone is just one base distant, this may be a read error. The rearrangement links TRBV18 to TRBJ1-5; perhaps TRBD1 as D (6 bases). This CDR3 spans 17 amino acids. The germline gives CDR1 KGHSH, CDR2 LQKENI. The CDR3 bases are TGTGACAGCTCACCACTTCCGGGACACAATAGCAATCAGCCCCAGCATTTT. The encoded protein is CDSSPLPGHNSNQPQHF.

This clonotype was seen at least ten times. This chain uses TRBV7-8 with TRBJ1-5, with D possibly TRBD1 on 6 matching bases. The germline V gene encodes CDR1 SGHVS and CDR2 FQNEAQ. The ends were cut back, 5 bases at V and 0 bases at J, with 17 bases in the middle. This CDR3 has 17 residues. The CDR3 coding sequence is TGTGCCAGCAGCGCCCAAGGGCGAGGGGGTAGCAATCAGCCCCAGCATTTT. Its protein is CASSAQGRGGSNQPQHF.

This clonotype was found many times. V usage is TRBV5-1 and J usage is TRBJ1-5; no reliable D call. This CDR3 has 15 amino acids. Germline V gene data show CDR1 as SGHRS and CDR2 as YFSETQ. Between the trimmed V and J ends, which lost 0 bases and 1 base, there was a span of 8 bases. For the CDR3, the DNA is TGCGCCAGCAGCTTGGTTGCGGGGAGCAATCAGCCCCAGCATTTT. Encoded protein: CASSLVAGSNQPQHF.

This clonotype was counted at least ten times. CDR3 amino acids: CASSLAYGGHSNQPQHF. CDR3 bases: TGCGCCAGCAGCTTGGCCTATGGGGGGCATAGCAATCAGCCCCAGCATTTT. This chain links TRBV5-1 with TRBJ1-5; D might be TRBD1 (6 bases). CDR3 size: 17 residues. CDR1 is SGHRS, CDR2 YFSETQ, per germline. Trimming shortened V by 0 bases and J by 0 bases, and 13 bases separated the two germline ends. Looking up the rest from reference TRBV5-1 and TRBJ1-5 gives the full variable domain: KAGVTQTPRYLIKTRGQQVTLSCSPISGHRSVSWYQQTPGQGLQFLFEYFSETQRNKGNFPGRFSGRQFSNSRSEMNVSTLELGDSALYLCASSLAYGGHSNQPQHFGDGTRLSIL.

A remark on this clonotype: A much larger clone lies a single base off, so this may be a read error. The V call is TRBV12-3 or TRBV12-4, the J call TRBJ1-1, with D possibly being TRBD1 (5 bases). Deletions cut 6 bases from V and 6 bases from J, with 20 bases between. The CDR3 contains 15 residues. CDR3 coding DNA: TGTGCCAGCAGCCTAGTCCGGGGCTATTTTGCTGAAGCTTTCTTT. It yields the protein CASSLVRGYFAEAFF.

This clonotype was observed at least ten times. This chain connects TRBV6-2 or TRBV6-3 to TRBJ1-1; no clear D gene. With 2 bases removed from V and 0 bases from J, the gap between germline ends came to 1 base. CDR1 and CDR2 from the germline V gene are MNHEY and SVGEGT. The CDR3 totals 12 residues. The CDR3 region has the DNA TGTGCCAGCAGTTACATGAACACTGAAGCTTTCTTT. Amino acids: CASSYMNTEAFF.

The CDR3 here is CASSWGLAGAIYNEQFF. CDR3 DNA: TGTGCCAGCAGCTGGGGACTAGCGGGGGCCATCTACAATGAGCAGTTCTTC. This chain links TRBV5-4 with TRBJ2-1, with 14 bases matching TRBD2. The CDR3 runs to 17 residues. Unmatched junction bases numbered 5, after V lost 3 bases and J lost 3 bases. CDR1 is SGHNT, CDR2 YYREEE, per germline (reference sequence).

This clonotype was found many times. The gene calls are TRBV20-1 and TRBJ2-1; TRBD2 is a possible D gene (6 bases). CDR1 and CDR2 from the germline V gene are DFQATT and SNEGSKA (reference sequence). This CDR3 is built from 15 residues. Trimming took off 5 bases at V and 4 bases at J, with 18 bases between the two ends. In DNA, the CDR3 is TGCAGTGCTGGGGGGTTTTACGGGGAATACAATGAGCAGTTCTTC. This codes for CSAGGFYGEYNEQFF.

This clonotype was seen repeatedly, ten times or more. The rearrangement joins TRBV21-1 to TRBJ2-7; the table's D gene call, TRBD2, was not cross checked with the DNA. TRBV21-1 is classified as a pseudogene. The CDR3 sequence is 12 residues long. In DNA, the CDR3 is TGTGCCAGCAGCGCCAGGGAGGACGGGCAGTACGTC. Translating gives CASSAREDGQYV.

The chain couples TRBV20-1 to TRBJ2-2; D gene uncertain. Germline CDR1 reads DFQATT; CDR2 reads SNEGSKA (reference sequence). V was clipped by 0 bases and J by 7 bases, with 9 bases between them. This CDR3 is 13 amino acids long. CDR3 sequence (DNA): TGCAGTGCTAGAGAGGGTGGTGGCGGGGAGCTGTTTTTT. Residues: CSAREGGGGELFF.

Comment on this clonotype: A clone one base away is much larger, so this may be a read error. The V and J genes are TRBV27 and TRBJ1-2, with TRBD1 identical over 10 bases. This CDR3 comprises 17 residues. The V gene's germline CDR1 is MNHEY and CDR2 SMNVEV (reference sequence). In DNA form, the CDR3 reads TGTTCCAGCAGTCCGCGACAGGGGGCTATAACGATCTATGGCTACACCTTC. Translated, it gives CSSSPRQGAITIYGYTF.

This clonotype was seen ten or more times. V gene TRBV4-3 combines with J gene TRBJ2-2, with TRBD1 matching over 10 bases. Per the germline V gene, CDR1 is LGHNA and CDR2 is YSLEER. Trimming removed 4 bases from V and 7 bases from J; junction bases left unmatched: 3. CDR3 length equals 14 residues. As DNA, the CDR3 is TGCGCCAGCAGCCCGGACAGGGGGAGCGGGGAGCTGTTTTTT. This translates into CASSPDRGSGELFF.

This clonotype was recorded many times. The rearrangement joins TRBV11-2 to TRBJ2-3; TRBD2 aligns across 12 bases. CDR3 size: 18 residues. Germline CDR1 reads SGHAT; CDR2 reads FQNNGV. Trimming at V came to 5 bases and at J to 1 base, leaving 10 bases not matched to a gene. CDR3 DNA: TGTGCCAGCAGCGCCGCTAGCGGGGGGGGCTTGGGCACAGATACGCAGTATTTT. It translates to CASSAASGGGLGTDTQYF.

There are many counts of this clonotype. This sequence joins TRBV2 and TRBJ1-6; 8 bases are a match to TRBD1. Germline V gives CDR1 SNHLY, CDR2 FYNNEI. V was pared by 6 bases and J by 4 bases, with 5 bases of the junction left unmatched. The CDR3 totals 15 residues. CDR3 residues: CASSSTGGYNSPLHF. CDR3 DNA sequence: TGTGCCAGCAGCTCAACAGGGGGGTATAATTCACCCCTCCACTTT. The full variable domain, in which reference TRBV2 and TRBJ1-6 provide the parts outside the CDR3, is EPEVTQTPSHQVTQMGQEVILRCVPISNHLYFYWYRQILGQKVEFLVSFYNNEISEKSEIFDDQFSVERPDGSNFTLKIRSTKLEDSAMYFCASSSTGGYNSPLHFGNGTRLTVT.